This is a list of T cell receptor beta chains from one sample in a study of clonality assessment in lymphoblastic leukemia. Using its own MiXCR run on the PCR reads, TCRdb lists one record per CDR3 protein. Here the sample spans 230 or so distinct CDR3 sequences, 29% being singletons. Receptors were obtained from a human donor with acute lymphoblastic leukemia. The CDR3 runs from the conserved cysteine through the conserved F or W. D genes are given only for firm matches. Expanded clones are given a class, and other clones once, few, many or no size at all.

d_gene	v_gene	j_gene	abundance	CDR3nt	CDR3aa
-	TRBV10-1	TRBJ2-2	-	TGCGCCAGCAGCGGACCAGGGGTCGGGGAGCTGTTTTTT	CASSGPGVGELFF
-	TRBV6-5	TRBJ1-2	-	TGTGCCAGCAGTTCCTACGATCCGGCGGGCTACACCTTC	CASSSYDPAGYTF
TRBD1	TRBV4-3	TRBJ1-4	large	TGCGCCAGCAGCCAAGGTCGGACAGGACTTAATGAAAAACTGTTTTTT	CASSQGRTGLNEKLFF
-	TRBV5-1	TRBJ2-3	large	TGCGCCAGCAGCTTGTTCGGAGACACAGATACGCAGTATTTT	CASSLFGDTDTQYF
-	TRBV4-1	TRBJ1-2	hyperexpanded	TGCGCCAGCAGCCAAAGGCGACAGAGAATTGAGATGGATGGCTACACCTTC	CASSQRRQRIEMDGYTF
TRBD1	TRBV12-3/TRBV12-4	TRBJ1-2	-	TGTGCCAGCAGTTTTAGGGACAGGTTGCCGGGGGAGTATGGCTACACCTTC	CASSFRDRLPGEYGYTF
-	TRBV7-2	TRBJ2-7	-	TGTGCCAGCAGCTTAGGGCCAGGTGATACCTACGAGCAGTACTTC	CASSLGPGDTYEQYF
TRBD1	TRBV3-1	TRBJ1-1	few	TGTGCCAGCAGCCAAGAAGGGACAGGTTTGACTGAAGCTTTCTTT	CASSQEGTGLTEAFF
TRBD1	TRBV12-3/TRBV12-4	TRBJ2-1	large	TGTGCCAGCAGTTTTCCAGGGACAGGGGTCAATGAGCAGTTCTTC	CASSFPGTGVNEQFF
-	TRBV15	TRBJ2-7	few	TGTGCCACCAGCAGTGACCAACAGGGATTACCTTACGAGCAGTACTTC	CATSSDQQGLPYEQYF
-	TRBV12-3/TRBV12-4	TRBJ1-1	few	TGTGCCAGCAGTCCAGGGGCCTTGAACACTGAAGCTTTCTTT	CASSPGALNTEAFF
-	TRBV7-3	TRBJ1-1	few	TGTGCCAGCAGCTTGACAGGGAACACTGAAGCTTTCTTT	CASSLTGNTEAFF
TRBD2	TRBV6-2/TRBV6-3	TRBJ2-3	-	TGTGCCAGCAGTTATGAAGGAGTAGCGGGAGGAAATGGCACAGATACGCAGTATTTT	CASSYEGVAGGNGTDTQYF
-	TRBV7-9	TRBJ1-2	-	TGTGCCAGCAGCCCCCCAGGTAAAAACCGCTATGGCTACGCCTTC	CASSPPGKNRYGYAF
-	TRBV5-6	TRBJ1-6	hyperexpanded	TGTGCCAGCAGCTTGGGTCAGGTCTATAATTCACCCCTCCACTTT	CASSLGQVYNSPLHF
-	TRBV7-6	TRBJ1-1	few	TGTGCCAGCAGCTTAGCTTCGGGGAACACTGAAGCTTTCTTT	CASSLASGNTEAFF
-	TRBV11-2	TRBJ2-7	few	TGTGCCAGCAGCTTAGGGAGCTACGCTGGCGAGCAGTACTTC	CASSLGSYAGEQYF
-	TRBV5-4	TRBJ2-5	hyperexpanded	TGTGCCAGCAGCTTGAGGCACCAAGAGACCCAGTACTTC	CASSLRHQETQYF
-	TRBV12-3/TRBV12-4	TRBJ2-4	-	TGTGCCAGCAGTTTGGGAGGCAGGGGAGCCAAAAACATTCAGTACTTC	CASSLGGRGAKNIQYF
TRBD2	TRBV19	TRBJ2-5	-	TGTGCCAGTGGTATGGCGGGGGGGTACCAAGAGACCCAGTACTTC	CASGMAGGYQETQYF
TRBD2	TRBV10-3	TRBJ2-1	-	TGTGCCGTCAGTGAATCCGGGACTAGGGACAATGAGCAGTTCTTC	CAVSESGTRDNEQFF
-	TRBV7-2	TRBJ1-2	hyperexpanded	TGTGCCAGCAGCTTAGTTGGCGGGGATGGCCTCTATGGCTACACCTTC	CASSLVGGDGLYGYTF
TRBD2	TRBV11-2	TRBJ2-1	large	TGTGCCAGCAGCTTAGATCCACGGGCAGCGGGAGGACCTTACAATGAGCAGTTCTTC	CASSLDPRAAGGPYNEQFF
-	TRBV4-2	TRBJ1-1	-	TGTGCCAGCAGCCAAGTAACCAGGATAATTGAAGCTTTCTTT	CASSQVTRIIEAFF
TRBD1	TRBV7-3	TRBJ1-1	-	TGTGCCAGCAGCTTGACAGGGAACACTGAAGCTCTCTTT	CASSLTGNTEALF
-	TRBV6-5	TRBJ1-2	few	TGTGCCAGCAGTTTCGACAGCTATGGCTACACCTTC	CASSFDSYGYTF
TRBD2	TRBV7-2	TRBJ2-7	-	TGTGCCAGCAGCCCCTCCGGGGGCGGGAGGATCGAGCAGTACTTC	CASSPSGGGRIEQYF
-	TRBV28	TRBJ2-4	-	TGTGCCAGCAGGACAGCGGACCTAAAAAACATTCAGTACTTC	CASRTADLKNIQYF
-	TRBV6-5	TRBJ2-1	large	TGTGCCAGCAGTTACCTACCCGGGTACAATGAGCAGTTCTTC	CASSYLPGYNEQFF
-	TRBV4-1	TRBJ1-3	once	TGCGTCAGCAGCCAAGAGGGCACAGACTACTCTGGAAACACCATATATTTT	CVSSQEGTDYSGNTIYF
-	TRBV27	TRBJ2-1	-	TGTGCCAGCAGTTTAAGCGACAAATACAATGAGCAGTTCTTC	CASSLSDKYNEQFF
-	TRBV27	TRBJ2-7	-	TGTGCCAGCAGTTTATCTGTCAGTTACTACGAGCAGTACTTC	CASSLSVSYYEQYF
-	TRBV7-8	TRBJ1-1	few	TGTGCCAGCAGCTTAACCGAGAACACTGAAGCTTTCTTT	CASSLTENTEAFF
TRBD2	TRBV11-2	TRBJ2-7	large	TGTGCCAGCCTAGGGAGCGGGGTTCTTTACGAGCAGTACTTC	CASLGSGVLYEQYF
-	TRBV3-1	TRBJ1-6	-	TGTGCCAGCAACCAAGAGGGAGGGGGAAGTAATTCACCCCTCCACTTT	CASNQEGGGSNSPLHF
TRBD1	TRBV7-2	TRBJ2-1	-	TGTGCCAGCAGCTTAGCCCCCGGGACAGAATACAATGAGCAGTCCTTC	CASSLAPGTEYNEQSF
-	TRBV6-5	TRBJ2-1	few	TGTGCCAGCAGACCATCCAGGGGGAGGAATTACAATGAGCAGTTCTTC	CASRPSRGRNYNEQFF
-	TRBV27	TRBJ2-2	once	TGTGCCAGCAGTCTCTTTGGGGCGGCCCCCGGGGAGCTGTTTTTT	CASSLFGAAPGELFF
TRBD1	TRBV6-2/TRBV6-3	TRBJ1-1	few	TGTGCCAGCAGTACCGGGACAGTGGAAGCTTTCTTT	CASSTGTVEAFF
-	TRBV11-2	TRBJ1-2	-	TGTGCCAGCAGCTTAGATAACGGGCGTAGCTATGGCTACACCTTC	CASSLDNGRSYGYTF